This T cell receptor beta chain was sequenced for a study of T cells after yellow fever vaccination. The CDR3 sequence is 16 residues long. Germline V gives CDR1 MDHEN, CDR2 SYDVKM. With 5 bases removed from V and 1 base from J, the gap between germline ends came to 16 bases. One entry per CDR3 protein results from TCRdb running MiXCR on the 5' RACE reads. The sample contains about 550,000 distinct CDR3 sequences, roughly 21% of which appear only once. The TCR sequence derives from a man aged 30-40 years who received the YFV17D yellow fever vaccine. The chain is built from TRBV28 and TRBJ2-3; either TRBD1 or TRBD2 may fit D (5 bases each). The source material was PBMCs, sampled 15 days after the yellow fever booster vaccination. The CDR3 sequence: CASSPASLGGTDTQYF. As DNA, the CDR3 is TGTGCCAGCAGTCCAGCTAGCTTAGGGGGCACAGATACGCAGTATTTT. Using reference TRBV28 and TRBJ2-3 for the parts outside the CDR3, the full variable domain is DVKVTQSSRYLVKRTGEKVFLECVQDMDHENMFWYRQDPGLGLRLIYFSYDVKMKEKGDIPEGYSVSREKKERFSLILESASTNQTSMYLCASSPASLGGTDTQYFGPGTRLTVL.